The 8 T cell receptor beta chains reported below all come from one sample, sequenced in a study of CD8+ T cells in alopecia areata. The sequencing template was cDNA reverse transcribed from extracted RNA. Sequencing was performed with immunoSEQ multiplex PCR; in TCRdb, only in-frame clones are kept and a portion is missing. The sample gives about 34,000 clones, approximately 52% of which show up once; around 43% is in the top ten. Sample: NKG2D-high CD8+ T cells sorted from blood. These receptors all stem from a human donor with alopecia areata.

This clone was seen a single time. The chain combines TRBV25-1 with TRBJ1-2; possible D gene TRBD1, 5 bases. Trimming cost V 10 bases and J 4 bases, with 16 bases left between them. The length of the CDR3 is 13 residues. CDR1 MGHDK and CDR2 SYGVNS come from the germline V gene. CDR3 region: CATESQGVYGYTF. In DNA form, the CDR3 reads TGTGCCACCGAAAGCCAAGGGGTCTATGGCTACACCTTC.

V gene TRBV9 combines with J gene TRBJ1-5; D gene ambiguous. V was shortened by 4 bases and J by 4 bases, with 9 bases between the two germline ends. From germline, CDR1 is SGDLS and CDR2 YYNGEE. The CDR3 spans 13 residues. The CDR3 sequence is CASSPGLNQPQHF. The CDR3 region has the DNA TGTGCCAGCAGCCCAGGTTTAAATCAGCCCCAGCATTTT. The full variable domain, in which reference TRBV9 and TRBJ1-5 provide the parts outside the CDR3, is DSGVTQTPKHLITATGQRVTLRCSPRSGDLSVYWYQQSLDQGLQFLIQYYNGEERAKGNILERFSAQQFPDLHSELNLSSLELGDSALYFCASSPGLNQPQHFGDGTRLSIL.

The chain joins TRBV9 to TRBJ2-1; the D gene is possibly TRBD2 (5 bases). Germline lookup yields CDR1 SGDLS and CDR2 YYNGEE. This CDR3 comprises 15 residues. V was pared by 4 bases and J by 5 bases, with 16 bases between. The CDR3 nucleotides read TGTGCCAGCAGCTCCCCAGCGGCGAGAAACAATGAGCAGTTCTTC. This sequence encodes CASSSPAARNNEQFF.

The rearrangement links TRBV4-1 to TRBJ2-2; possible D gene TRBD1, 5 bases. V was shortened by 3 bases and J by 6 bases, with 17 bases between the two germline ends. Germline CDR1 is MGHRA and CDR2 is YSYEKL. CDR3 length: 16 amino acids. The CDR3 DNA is TGCGCCAGCAGCCACGAGTTTGCAGGGTACGCCGGGGAGCTGTTTTTT. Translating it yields CASSHEFAGYAGELFF.

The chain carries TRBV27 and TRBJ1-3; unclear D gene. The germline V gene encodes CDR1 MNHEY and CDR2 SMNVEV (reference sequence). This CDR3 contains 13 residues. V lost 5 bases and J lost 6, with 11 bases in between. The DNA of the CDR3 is TGTGCCAGCAGTCCCGGTCCAAAAAACACCATATATTTT. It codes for CASSPGPKNTIYF.

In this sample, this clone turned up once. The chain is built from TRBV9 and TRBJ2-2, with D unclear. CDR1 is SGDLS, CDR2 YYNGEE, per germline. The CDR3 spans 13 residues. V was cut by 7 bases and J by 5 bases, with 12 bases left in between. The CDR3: CASRSSETGELFF. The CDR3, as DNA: TGTGCCAGCCGCTCTAGTGAGACCGGGGAGCTGTTTTTT.

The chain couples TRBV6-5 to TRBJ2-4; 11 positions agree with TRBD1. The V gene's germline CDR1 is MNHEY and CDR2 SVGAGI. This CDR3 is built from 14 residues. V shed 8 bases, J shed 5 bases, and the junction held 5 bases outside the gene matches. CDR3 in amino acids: CASYGQGAENIQYF. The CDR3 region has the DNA TGTGCCAGCTACGGACAGGGGGCGGAAAACATTCAGTACTTC.

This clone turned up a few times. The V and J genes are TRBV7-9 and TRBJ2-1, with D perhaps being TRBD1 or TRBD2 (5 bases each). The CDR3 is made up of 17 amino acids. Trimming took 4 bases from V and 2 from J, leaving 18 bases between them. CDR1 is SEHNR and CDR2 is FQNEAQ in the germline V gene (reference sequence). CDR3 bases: TGTGCCAGCAGCTCGGGGCCCCCCGAGGCCCCCTACAATGAGCAGTTCTTC. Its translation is CASSSGPPEAPYNEQFF.